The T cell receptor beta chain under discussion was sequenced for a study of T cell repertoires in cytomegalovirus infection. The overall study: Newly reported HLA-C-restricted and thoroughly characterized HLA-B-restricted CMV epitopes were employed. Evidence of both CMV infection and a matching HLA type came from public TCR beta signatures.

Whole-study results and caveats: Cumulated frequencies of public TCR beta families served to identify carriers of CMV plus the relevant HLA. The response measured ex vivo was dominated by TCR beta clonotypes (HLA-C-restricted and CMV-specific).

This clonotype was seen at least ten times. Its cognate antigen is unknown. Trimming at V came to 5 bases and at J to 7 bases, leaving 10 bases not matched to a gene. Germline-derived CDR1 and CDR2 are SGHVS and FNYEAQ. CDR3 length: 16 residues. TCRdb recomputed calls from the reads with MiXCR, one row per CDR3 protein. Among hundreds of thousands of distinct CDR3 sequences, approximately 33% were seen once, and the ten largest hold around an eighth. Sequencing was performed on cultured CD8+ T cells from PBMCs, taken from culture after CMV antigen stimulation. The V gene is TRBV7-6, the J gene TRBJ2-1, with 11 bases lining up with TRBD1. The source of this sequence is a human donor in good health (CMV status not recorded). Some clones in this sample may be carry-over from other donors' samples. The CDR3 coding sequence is TGTGCCAGCAGCGCCCGGACAGGGGGCGCAAAAAATGAGCAGTTCTTC. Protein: CASSARTGGAKNEQFF.